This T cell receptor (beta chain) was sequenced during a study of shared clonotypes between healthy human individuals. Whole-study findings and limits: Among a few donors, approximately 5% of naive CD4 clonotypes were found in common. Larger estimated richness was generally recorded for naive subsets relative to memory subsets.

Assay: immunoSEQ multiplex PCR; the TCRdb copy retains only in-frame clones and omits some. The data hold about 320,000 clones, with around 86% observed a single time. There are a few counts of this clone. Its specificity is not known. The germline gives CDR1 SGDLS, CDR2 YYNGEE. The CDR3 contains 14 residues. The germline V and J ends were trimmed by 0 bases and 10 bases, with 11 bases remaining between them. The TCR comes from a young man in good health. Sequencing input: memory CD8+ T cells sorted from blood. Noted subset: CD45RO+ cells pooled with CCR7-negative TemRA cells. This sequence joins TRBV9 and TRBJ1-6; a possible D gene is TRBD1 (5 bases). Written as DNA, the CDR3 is TGTGCCAGCAGCGTAGAGGGGTTCGGGTCACCCCTCCACTTT. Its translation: CASSVEGFGSPLHF.